A selection of T cell receptor beta chains follows, all from one sample in a study of cytomegalovirus exposure and HLA in healthy donors. Generated by immunoSEQ multiplex PCR, the TCRdb table keeps only in-frame clones and is missing some. Of approximately 220,000 clones listed, roughly 80% are singletons. Specimen: PBMCs. The receptors here all came from a man aged 40-49 years in good health and CMV-seronegative. Each CDR3 is given with its conserved first and last residue. A D gene is named only where the DNA matches it firmly. Clone size is stated in some rows and not others, as once, few, many or a class when expanded.

size	D	J	V	DNA	CDR3
.	TRBD1	TRBJ1-5	TRBV6-5	TGTGCCAGCAGACTCGACAGGGCTAGCAATCAGCCCCAGCATTTT	CASRLDRASNQPQHF
.	.	TRBJ2-7	TRBV14	TGTGCCAGCAGCCAATTCCCTGTCTACGAGCAGTACTTC	CASSQFPVYEQYF
few	TRBD1	TRBJ1-4	TRBV7-9	TGTGCCAGCAGCCCTTGGACAGGGCGGGAAAAACTGTTTTTT	CASSPWTGREKLFF
.	TRBD1	TRBJ1-6	TRBV4-3	TGCGCCAGCAGCCAACCTGGACAGGGCGATTCACCCCTCCACTTT	CASSQPGQGDSPLHF
.	.	TRBJ2-2	TRBV7-2	TGTGCCAGCAGCCTTCGGGGGGCGCGGGTCACCGGGGAGCTGTTTTTT	CASSLRGARVTGELFF
.	TRBD1	TRBJ1-1	TRBV11-1	TGTGCCAGCAGCTTAACAGGGGTCAACACTGAAGCTTTCTTT	CASSLTGVNTEAFF
.	.	TRBJ2-7	TRBV5-1	TGCGCCAGCGGCCCAGGTCTCTCCTACGAGCAGTACTTC	CASGPGLSYEQYF
.	TRBD1	TRBJ1-2	TRBV7-9	TGTGCCAGCAGCTCCGATGGGACAGGCCTGAATGGCTACACCTTC	CASSSDGTGLNGYTF
.	.	TRBJ1-1	TRBV2	TGTGCCAGCACAATTCTAGTCGGGGGATCCGCTGAAGCTTTCTTT	CASTILVGGSAEAFF
.	TRBD1	TRBJ1-2	TRBV7-9	TGTGCCAGCAGCTTACAGGGGGCCGATGGCTACACCTTC	CASSLQGADGYTF
.	TRBD1	TRBJ1-2	TRBV5-4	TGTGCCAGCAGCTCCGGGACAGGGGTTAACTATGGCTACACCTTC	CASSSGTGVNYGYTF
.	TRBD1	TRBJ1-1	TRBV5-4	TGTGCCAGCAGCTTCGGACAGGGGGTGACCACCGGCACTGAAGCTTTCTTT	CASSFGQGVTTGTEAFF
.	.	TRBJ2-7	TRBV5-1	TGCGCCAGCAGCATCGGGAACTCCGCCTACGAGCAGTACTTC	CASSIGNSAYEQYF